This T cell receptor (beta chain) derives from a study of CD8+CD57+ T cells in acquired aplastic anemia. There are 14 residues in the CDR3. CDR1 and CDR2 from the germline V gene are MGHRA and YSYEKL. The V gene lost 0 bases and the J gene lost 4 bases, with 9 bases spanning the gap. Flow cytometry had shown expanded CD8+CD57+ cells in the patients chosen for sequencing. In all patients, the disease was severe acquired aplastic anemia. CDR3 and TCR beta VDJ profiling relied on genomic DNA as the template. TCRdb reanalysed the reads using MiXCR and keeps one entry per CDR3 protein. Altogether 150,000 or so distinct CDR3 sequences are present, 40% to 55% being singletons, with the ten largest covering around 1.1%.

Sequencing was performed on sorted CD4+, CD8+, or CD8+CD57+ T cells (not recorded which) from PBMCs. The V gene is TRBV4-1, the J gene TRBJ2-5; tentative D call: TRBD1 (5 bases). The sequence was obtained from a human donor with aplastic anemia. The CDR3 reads CASSQEGVGETQYF. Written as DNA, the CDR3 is TGCGCCAGCAGCCAAGAAGGGGTTGGAGAGACCCAGTACTTC.